The entry below describes one T cell receptor (beta chain). Its specificity is unknown. V lost 7 bases to trimming and J lost 4 bases, with 13 bases between them. This CDR3 is 13 amino acids long. Germline lookup yields CDR1 LNHDA and CDR2 SQIVND (reference sequence). The data were taken from a study of shared clonotypes between healthy human individuals. Study conclusions and caveats: In contrast to clonotypes shared by all four donors, non-shared clonotypes had lower generation probabilities.

Study processing details: ImmunoSEQ gave junction-only sequences without quality scores, so filtering differed. Data came from immunoSEQ multiplex PCR; TCRdb stores just in-frame clones and leaves some out. V and J calls and clone size are copied from that table; D and trimming were computed from the DNA. The sample lists about 580,000 clones, roughly 98% occurring once. CD45RO negativity and positive selection for CCR7 defined naive CD8 cells, a population that excluded terminally differentiated effector memory CD45RA+ cells. The receptor's source is a man aged 25 to 45 in good health. Material: naive CD8+ T cells sorted from blood. The chain is built from TRBV19 and TRBJ1-1; a weak D match, TRBD1 (5 bases). The CDR3 DNA reads TGTGCCAGTACCGCCCGGGGACCCACTGAAGCTTTCTTT. Protein sequence: CASTARGPTEAFF. The full variable domain, in which reference TRBV19 and TRBJ1-1 provide the parts outside the CDR3, is DGGITQSPKYLFRKEGQNVTLSCEQNLNHDAMYWYRQDPGQGLRLIYYSQIVNDFQKGDIAEGYSVSREKKESFPLTVTSAQKNPTAFYLCASTARGPTEAFFGQGTRLTVV.